Below are 7 T cell receptor beta chains sequenced from a single sample in a study of human T cells and chemical hapten exposure. Indicated time point: pre-sensitization, week 0. The treatment was: therapeutic diphenylcyclopropenone sensitization with weekly scalp DPC. From the RACE reads, TCRdb called clonotypes with MiXCR, one entry per CDR3 protein. The data show under 110,000 distinct CDR3 sequences, less than 15% seen once. Sequenced here: whole blood, sampled in connection with sensitization to the hapten diphenylcyclopropenone (DPC). The receptors originated from a woman between 50 and 59 years old with alopecia areata. Some clones in this sample may be carry-over from other donors' samples.

This clonotype was seen repeatedly, ten times or more. The chain carries TRBV29-1 and TRBJ1-3, with 10 bases fitting TRBD1. The germline V gene has CDR1 SQVTM and CDR2 ANQGSEA. This CDR3 contains 17 residues. Trimming took 1 base from V and 4 from J; bases not matched to a gene: 10. The CDR3 sequence: CSVEGDGTGDKGNTIYF. In DNA form, the CDR3 reads TGCAGCGTTGAAGGAGACGGGACAGGGGATAAAGGAAACACCATATATTTT.

The chain recombines TRBV5-4 with TRBJ2-3; 7 nucleotides line up with TRBD2. Trimming removed 2 bases from V and 5 bases from J; junction bases left unmatched: 8. This CDR3 region has 15 residues. CDR1 and CDR2 (germline): SGHNT, YYREEE (reference sequence). In DNA form, the CDR3 reads TGTGCCAGCAGCTTAGGACTAGGGGCCCAAGATACGCAGTATTTT. This gives the protein CASSLGLGAQDTQYF.

The rearrangement uses TRBV11-2 and TRBJ2-3; TRBD2 agrees at 9 bases. Trimming cost V 2 bases and J 2 bases; bases outside gene matches: 11. CDR1 is SGHAT, CDR2 FQNNGV, per germline. The CDR3 extends over 18 amino acids. This CDR3 reads CASSLMGLASLNTDTQYF. The CDR3 bases are TGTGCCAGCAGCTTAATGGGACTAGCCTCACTTAACACAGATACGCAGTATTTT. The whole variable domain, filled in from reference TRBV11-2 and TRBJ2-3, reads EAGVAQSPRYKIIEKRQSVAFWCNPISGHATLYWYQQILGQGPKLLIQFQNNGVVDDSQLPKDRFSAERLKGVDSTLKIQPAKLEDSAVYLCASSLMGLASLNTDTQYFGPGTRLTVL.

This clonotype was picked up many times. The chain has TRBV5-4 and TRBJ2-1, with D possibly matching TRBD2 (6 bases). Per germline, CDR1 SGHNT and CDR2 YYREEE (reference sequence). Trimming took off 0 bases at V and 9 bases at J, with 16 bases between the two ends. This CDR3 region has 15 residues. The CDR3 coding sequence is TGTGCCAGCAGCTTGGCGAGCGTGGGGCGGGGTGAGCAGTTCTTC. Translating it yields CASSLASVGRGEQFF.

The chain couples TRBV7-8 to TRBJ2-7, with 7 positions matching TRBD1. The germline V gene has CDR1 SGHVS and CDR2 FQNEAQ. V dropped 2 bases and J dropped 10; count of bases not matched to a gene: 5. CDR3 length equals 12 residues. In nucleotides, the CDR3 is TGTGCCAGCAGCTTAAATCGAGGGGGCCAGTACTTC. This codes for CASSLNRGGQYF.

The chain is built from TRBV4-1 and TRBJ2-7; D might be TRBD1 (5 bases). Germline-derived CDR1 and CDR2 are MGHRA and YSYEKL. V was trimmed by 0 bases and J by 0 bases, leaving 12 bases between them. CDR3 length: 16 residues. CDR3 in amino acids: CASSQDQGGSSYEQYF. DNA for the CDR3: TGCGCCAGCAGCCAAGACCAGGGTGGAAGCTCCTACGAGCAGTACTTC.

This clonotype was seen a few times. This chain uses TRBV3-1 with TRBJ2-3; 10 bases agree with TRBD2. J was trimmed by 0 bases and V by 8 bases; bases with no gene match: 2. Germline values: CDR1 LGHDT, CDR2 YNNKEL (reference sequence). The CDR3 runs 14 residues. The CDR3 nucleotides read TGTGCCAGCTGGACTAGCGGAAGCACAGATACGCAGTATTTT. It is translated as CASWTSGSTDTQYF.